This is a list of T cell receptor beta chains from one sample in a study of OX40 agonist ivuxolimab in advanced cancers. The protocol was immunoSEQ multiplex PCR, while the TCRdb copy is restricted to in-frame clones and leaves out a portion. The data contain just over 35,000 clones, more than 75% of them singletons. The sample was CD4+ or CD8+ T cells sorted from blood, taken in a trial of the OX40 agonist ivuxolimab. Receptors were obtained from an adult with an advanced solid tumor such as melanoma, head and neck, liver or kidney cancer. CDR3s include the opening cysteine and the closing phenylalanine or tryptophan. The order of the fields is V gene, clone size, D gene, J gene, CDR3 protein, CDR3 DNA. D genes are given only for firm matches. For some rows the clone size is stated as once, few or many, or as a class when expanded; others skip it.

v_gene: TRBV14; abundance: NA; d_gene: NA; j_gene: TRBJ2-2; CDR3aa: CASSQEAVTGELFF; CDR3nt: TGTGCCAGCAGCCAAGAAGCAGTGACCGGGGAGCTGTTTTTT
v_gene: TRBV4-2; abundance: NA; d_gene: NA; j_gene: TRBJ2-7; CDR3aa: CASSQVGKDWGMGSYEQYF; CDR3nt: TGTGCCAGCAGCCAAGTGGGGAAGGATTGGGGAATGGGCTCCTACGAGCAGTACTTC
v_gene: TRBV7-2; abundance: NA; d_gene: NA; j_gene: TRBJ1-3; CDR3aa: CASTPSRGSSGNTIYF; CDR3nt: TGTGCCAGCACCCCTAGTCGGGGGTCCTCTGGAAACACCATATATTTT
v_gene: TRBV7-8; abundance: few; d_gene: TRBD1; j_gene: TRBJ2-5; CDR3aa: CASSLAGTGGYETQYF; CDR3nt: TGTGCCAGCAGCTTAGCGGGAACAGGGGGCTATGAGACCCAGTACTTC
v_gene: TRBV7-8; abundance: NA; d_gene: NA; j_gene: TRBJ2-7; CDR3aa: CASSSRQGEGFSYEQYF; CDR3nt: TGTGCCAGCAGCTCCCGCCAGGGGGAGGGATTTTCCTACGAGCAGTACTTC
v_gene: TRBV2; abundance: NA; d_gene: NA; j_gene: TRBJ2-7; CDR3aa: CASSVGYEQYF; CDR3nt: TGTGCCAGCAGTGTAGGTTACGAGCAGTACTTC
v_gene: TRBV5-8; abundance: few; d_gene: NA; j_gene: TRBJ1-5; CDR3aa: CASSLGRTNQPQHF; CDR3nt: TGTGCCAGCAGCTTGGGCAGGACCAATCAGCCCCAGCATTTT
v_gene: TRBV6-6; abundance: NA; d_gene: TRBD1; j_gene: TRBJ1-2; CDR3aa: CASSNRQGQDGYTF; CDR3nt: TGTGCCAGCAGTAACCGACAGGGCCAAGATGGCTACACCTTC
v_gene: TRBV30; abundance: NA; d_gene: TRBD1; j_gene: TRBJ2-2; CDR3aa: CAWSVDRGQGELFF; CDR3nt: TGTGCCTGGAGTGTCGACAGGGGGCAAGGGGAGCTGTTTTTT
v_gene: TRBV5-6; abundance: NA; d_gene: NA; j_gene: TRBJ1-5; CDR3aa: CASSSTGHNQPQHF; CDR3nt: TGTGCCAGCAGCTCAACAGGGCACAATCAGCCCCAGCATTTT
v_gene: TRBV28; abundance: NA; d_gene: TRBD1; j_gene: TRBJ1-2; CDR3aa: CASSSLRTGIYGYTF; CDR3nt: TGTGCCAGCAGTTCCCTACGGACAGGGATCTATGGCTACACCTTC
v_gene: TRBV12-2; abundance: NA; d_gene: NA; j_gene: TRBJ1-3; CDR3aa: CASRRPLRNRETGNTIYF; CDR3nt: TGTGCAAGTCGCCGACCACTACGTAACAGGGAAACCGGAAACACCATATATTTT
v_gene: TRBV12-5; abundance: few; d_gene: NA; j_gene: TRBJ2-6; CDR3aa: CASASSSGANVLTF; CDR3nt: TGTGCTAGTGCTTCGTCCTCTGGGGCCAACGTCCTGACTTTC
v_gene: TRBV25-1; abundance: NA; d_gene: NA; j_gene: TRBJ1-4; CDR3aa: CASSESRVNLEKLFF; CDR3nt: TGTGCCAGCAGTGAGTCCAGGGTAAACTTAGAAAAACTGTTTTTT
v_gene: TRBV6-6; abundance: NA; d_gene: NA; j_gene: TRBJ2-1; CDR3aa: CASSYSARATGNEQFF; CDR3nt: TGTGCCAGCAGTTACTCGGCCAGGGCGACGGGAAATGAGCAGTTCTTC
v_gene: TRBV29-1; abundance: NA; d_gene: NA; j_gene: TRBJ2-5; CDR3aa: CSVSRAAQETQYF; CDR3nt: TGCAGCGTTTCGAGGGCGGCTCAAGAGACCCAGTACTTC
v_gene: TRBV27; abundance: once; d_gene: NA; j_gene: TRBJ1-1; CDR3aa: CASSFGTEAFF; CDR3nt: TGTGCCAGCAGTTTTGGCACTGAAGCTTTCTTT
v_gene: TRBV4-2; abundance: few; d_gene: NA; j_gene: TRBJ1-2; CDR3aa: CASSQELKGAYGYTF; CDR3nt: TGTGCCAGCAGCCAAGAATTGAAGGGAGCCTATGGCTACACCTTC
v_gene: TRBV2; abundance: NA; d_gene: NA; j_gene: TRBJ2-7; CDR3aa: CASSVYEQYF; CDR3nt: TGTGCCAGCAGTGTCTACGAGCAGTACTTC
v_gene: TRBV5-1; abundance: NA; d_gene: NA; j_gene: TRBJ2-5; CDR3aa: CASSVGYGETQYF; CDR3nt: TGCGCCAGCAGTGTGGGGTATGGAGAGACCCAGTACTTC
v_gene: TRBV7-7; abundance: NA; d_gene: TRBD2; j_gene: TRBJ2-5; CDR3aa: CASRPGLGRGETQYF; CDR3nt: TGTGCCAGCAGGCCGGGACTAGGACGGGGAGAGACCCAGTACTTC
v_gene: TRBV5-6; abundance: NA; d_gene: NA; j_gene: TRBJ2-5; CDR3aa: CASSLYKETQYF; CDR3nt: TGTGCCAGCAGCTTGTATAAGGAGACCCAGTACTTC
v_gene: TRBV30; abundance: NA; d_gene: TRBD1; j_gene: TRBJ1-1; CDR3aa: CACHPGTGGVAEAFF; CDR3nt: TGTGCCTGTCATCCCGGGACAGGGGGCGTAGCTGAAGCTTTCTTT
v_gene: TRBV18; abundance: NA; d_gene: NA; j_gene: TRBJ1-1; CDR3aa: CASSPQMRRERVEAFF; CDR3nt: TGTGCCAGCTCACCACAAATGCGGAGGGAACGGGTCGAAGCTTTCTTT
v_gene: TRBV6-5; abundance: NA; d_gene: TRBD1; j_gene: TRBJ2-5; CDR3aa: CASSSGQGLETQYF; CDR3nt: TGTGCCAGCAGTTCCGGACAGGGTTTGGAGACCCAGTACTTC
v_gene: TRBV5-1; abundance: once; d_gene: TRBD2; j_gene: TRBJ2-5; CDR3aa: CASSGERGSQETQYF; CDR3nt: TGCGCCAGCAGCGGAGAGCGGGGGAGCCAAGAGACCCAGTACTTC
v_gene: TRBV19; abundance: NA; d_gene: TRBD1; j_gene: TRBJ1-1; CDR3aa: CASRGQAGAEAFF; CDR3nt: TGTGCCAGTAGGGGACAGGCCGGGGCTGAAGCTTTCTTT
v_gene: TRBV11-3; abundance: once; d_gene: NA; j_gene: TRBJ2-5; CDR3aa: CASSSSGEKTQYF; CDR3nt: TGTGCCAGCAGCTCTTCAGGGGAAAAGACCCAGTACTTC
v_gene: TRBV6-6; abundance: once; d_gene: NA; j_gene: TRBJ2-4; CDR3aa: CASSPTEAGIQYF; CDR3nt: TGTGCCAGCAGTCCGACAGAGGCGGGCATTCAGTACTTC
v_gene: TRBV11-3; abundance: NA; d_gene: NA; j_gene: TRBJ2-3; CDR3aa: CASSLVRTDTQYF; CDR3nt: TGTGCCAGCAGCTTAGTTAGAACAGATACGCAGTATTTT
v_gene: TRBV5-8; abundance: once; d_gene: NA; j_gene: TRBJ1-6; CDR3aa: CASSLHTGQGLNSPLHF; CDR3nt: TGTGCCAGCAGCTTGCATACGGGCCAGGGGCTCAATTCACCCCTCCACTTT
v_gene: TRBV2; abundance: NA; d_gene: NA; j_gene: TRBJ1-6; CDR3aa: CASSGLGDLSPLHF; CDR3nt: TGTGCCAGCAGTGGATTGGGGGATCTCTCACCCCTCCACTTT
v_gene: TRBV5-6; abundance: few; d_gene: NA; j_gene: TRBJ1-6; CDR3aa: CASSFRAVNSPLHF; CDR3nt: TGTGCCAGCAGCTTCCGGGCCGTTAATTCACCCCTCCACTTT
v_gene: TRBV10-3; abundance: NA; d_gene: NA; j_gene: TRBJ1-1; CDR3aa: CAIRGGVDRQAFF; CDR3nt: TGTGCCATCAGAGGGGGAGTAGATCGGCAAGCTTTCTTT
v_gene: TRBV5-6; abundance: NA; d_gene: TRBD1; j_gene: TRBJ2-7; CDR3aa: CASSLGLSLFGDRGPEQYF; CDR3nt: TGTGCCAGCAGCTTGGGCCTAAGCCTCTTTGGGGACAGGGGGCCCGAGCAGTACTTC
v_gene: TRBV9; abundance: NA; d_gene: NA; j_gene: TRBJ1-1; CDR3aa: CASSVEIISGNTEAFF; CDR3nt: TGTGCCAGCAGCGTAGAAATCATTTCGGGGAACACTGAAGCTTTCTTT
v_gene: TRBV25-1; abundance: NA; d_gene: TRBD1; j_gene: TRBJ1-6; CDR3aa: CASRATGGSSPLHF; CDR3nt: TGTGCCAGCAGGGCAACAGGGGGCAGTTCACCCCTCCACTTT
v_gene: TRBV7-3; abundance: NA; d_gene: NA; j_gene: TRBJ2-3; CDR3aa: CASSAGTSTDTQYF; CDR3nt: TGTGCCAGCAGCGCCGGGACTAGCACAGATACGCAGTATTTT
v_gene: TRBV21-1; abundance: once; d_gene: NA; j_gene: TRBJ2-1; CDR3aa: CASSNHWCSTPLYNEQFF; CDR3nt: TGTGCCAGCAGCAATCATTGGTGCAGCACCCCCCTCTACAATGAGCAGTTCTTC
v_gene: TRBV10-2; abundance: NA; d_gene: NA; j_gene: TRBJ1-2; CDR3aa: CASSDIRTNYGYTF; CDR3nt: TGCGCCAGCAGTGATATCAGAACTAACTATGGCTACACCTTC
v_gene: TRBV30; abundance: NA; d_gene: NA; j_gene: TRBJ1-5; CDR3aa: CAWGVGGSQGNQPQHF; CDR3nt: TGTGCCTGGGGGGTCGGAGGCAGCCAGGGCAATCAGCCCCAGCATTTT
v_gene: TRBV2; abundance: once; d_gene: NA; j_gene: TRBJ1-1; CDR3aa: CASRRQVSDTEAFF; CDR3nt: TGTGCCAGCCGGCGTCAGGTGTCTGATACTGAAGCTTTCTTT
v_gene: TRBV19; abundance: NA; d_gene: NA; j_gene: TRBJ1-5; CDR3aa: CASSIVTRHSNQPQHF; CDR3nt: TGTGCCAGTAGTATAGTGACGAGGCATAGCAATCAGCCCCAGCATTTT
v_gene: TRBV18; abundance: NA; d_gene: NA; j_gene: TRBJ1-1; CDR3aa: CASSPAGNTEAFF; CDR3nt: TGTGCCAGCTCACCTGCAGGGAACACTGAAGCTTTCTTT
v_gene: TRBV21-1; abundance: NA; d_gene: NA; j_gene: TRBJ1-4; CDR3aa: CASSKGVALATNEKLFF; CDR3nt: TGTGCCAGCAGCAAAGGCGTGGCTTTAGCAACTAATGAAAAACTGTTTTTT
v_gene: TRBV5-1; abundance: NA; d_gene: NA; j_gene: TRBJ2-3; CDR3aa: CASSPRDGYTDTQYF; CDR3nt: TGCGCCAGCAGCCCCCGGGACGGTTACACAGATACGCAGTATTTT
v_gene: TRBV4-1; abundance: once; d_gene: NA; j_gene: TRBJ1-1; CDR3aa: CASSHALGAFF; CDR3nt: TGCGCCAGCAGCCACGCCTTAGGAGCTTTCTTT
v_gene: TRBV7-9; abundance: NA; d_gene: NA; j_gene: TRBJ1-1; CDR3aa: CASSLGGFNEAFF; CDR3nt: TGTGCCAGCAGCTTAGGGGGATTCAATGAAGCTTTCTTT
v_gene: TRBV30; abundance: NA; d_gene: NA; j_gene: TRBJ1-4; CDR3aa: CAWSVGQGNEKLFF; CDR3nt: TGTGCCTGGAGTGTGGGCCAGGGGAATGAAAAACTGTTTTTT